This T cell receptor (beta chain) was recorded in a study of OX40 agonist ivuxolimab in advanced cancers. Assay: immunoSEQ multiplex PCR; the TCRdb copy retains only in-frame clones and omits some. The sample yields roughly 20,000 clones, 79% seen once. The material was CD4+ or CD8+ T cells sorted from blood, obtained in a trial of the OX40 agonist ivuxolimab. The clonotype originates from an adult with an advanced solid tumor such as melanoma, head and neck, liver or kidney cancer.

Written as DNA, the CDR3 is TGCAGCGTTGAGATAGCGGGGGGGACCAGCTCCTACAATGAGCAGTTCTTC. Translation: CSVEIAGGTSSYNEQFF. The V call is TRBV29-1, the J call TRBJ2-1; 11 bases are a match to TRBD2. The trim removed 3 bases at V and 0 bases at J, leaving 7 bases unmatched. The CDR3 covers 17 residues. Germline V gives CDR1 SQVTM, CDR2 ANQGSEA.